Listed below are T cell receptor beta chains from one sample, sequenced in a study of T cell responses to AZD1222 COVID-19 vaccine. Sequencing used immunoSEQ multiplex PCR; TCRdb keeps in-frame clones, though not all of them. Here the sample spans about 92,000 clones, approximately 91% being singletons. The material sequenced was peripheral blood, taken on day 0 of AZD1222 vaccination. The origin of the receptors is an adult in good health. CDR3s include the opening cysteine and the closing phenylalanine or tryptophan. Fields, in order: V gene, D gene, J gene, CDR3 protein. The D gene is left open where the match is weak.

v_call: TRBV28; d_call: NA; j_call: TRBJ1-2; cdr3_aa: CASSLWQGIDSTIGYTF
v_call: TRBV10-3; d_call: TRBD1; j_call: TRBJ1-5; cdr3_aa: CAISESPGGSNQPQHF
v_call: TRBV6-2/TRBV6-3; d_call: NA; j_call: TRBJ1-2; cdr3_aa: CASSYSDIRRDNYGYTF
v_call: TRBV5-1; d_call: TRBD1; j_call: TRBJ2-1; cdr3_aa: CASSSQGYAYNEQFF
v_call: TRBV18; d_call: NA; j_call: TRBJ1-1; cdr3_aa: CASSPPRARYTEAFF
v_call: TRBV14; d_call: TRBD2; j_call: TRBJ2-7; cdr3_aa: CASSQTSEPYEQYF
v_call: TRBV5-6; d_call: NA; j_call: TRBJ2-3; cdr3_aa: CASIRSSGAPEYF
v_call: TRBV3-1/TRBV3-2; d_call: TRBD1; j_call: TRBJ1-2; cdr3_aa: CASSPGPGGNGYTF
v_call: TRBV4-3; d_call: TRBD1; j_call: TRBJ1-2; cdr3_aa: CASSQVDRGDGYTF
v_call: TRBV11-1; d_call: NA; j_call: TRBJ1-6; cdr3_aa: CASSLDRASPLHF
v_call: TRBV9; d_call: NA; j_call: TRBJ2-6; cdr3_aa: CASSVAPGGPGANVLTF
v_call: TRBV5-1; d_call: NA; j_call: TRBJ1-4; cdr3_aa: CASSLVAGINEKLFF
v_call: TRBV2; d_call: TRBD2; j_call: TRBJ2-1; cdr3_aa: CAAGTSGYNEQFF
v_call: TRBV5-6; d_call: TRBD1; j_call: TRBJ2-5; cdr3_aa: CASSFGQGREETQYF
v_call: TRBV3-1/TRBV3-2; d_call: NA; j_call: TRBJ2-1; cdr3_aa: CASSQEGLHYNEQFF
v_call: TRBV14; d_call: NA; j_call: TRBJ1-1; cdr3_aa: CASSKLQGGTEAFF
v_call: TRBV3-1/TRBV3-2; d_call: NA; j_call: TRBJ2-3; cdr3_aa: CASSQRTRGDTQYF
v_call: TRBV21-1; d_call: NA; j_call: TRBJ2-1; cdr3_aa: CASSKQNEQFF
v_call: TRBV15; d_call: NA; j_call: TRBJ1-2; cdr3_aa: CATSRDGYGYTF
v_call: TRBV28; d_call: NA; j_call: TRBJ1-1; cdr3_aa: CASSLPGGTEAFF
v_call: TRBV2; d_call: NA; j_call: TRBJ1-3; cdr3_aa: CASSGPPSLSGNTIYF
v_call: TRBV7-2; d_call: NA; j_call: TRBJ2-5; cdr3_aa: CASSLGTPRETQYF
v_call: TRBV6-5; d_call: NA; j_call: TRBJ2-7; cdr3_aa: CASSYSNDGEQYF
v_call: TRBV11-1; d_call: NA; j_call: TRBJ1-2; cdr3_aa: CASSTDAAEGYTF
v_call: TRBV6-2/TRBV6-3; d_call: NA; j_call: TRBJ1-5; cdr3_aa: CASSSGGANQPQHF
v_call: TRBV18; d_call: TRBD1; j_call: TRBJ2-2; cdr3_aa: CASSRDSLPGELFF
v_call: TRBV4-3; d_call: NA; j_call: TRBJ1-6; cdr3_aa: CASSQDEGSSYNSPLHF
v_call: TRBV9; d_call: TRBD1; j_call: TRBJ2-7; cdr3_aa: CASSVSGQATYEQYF
v_call: TRBV7-2; d_call: NA; j_call: TRBJ1-6; cdr3_aa: CASRFTGYLHF
v_call: TRBV19; d_call: TRBD1; j_call: TRBJ2-7; cdr3_aa: CASSEQGLYEQYF
v_call: TRBV5-1; d_call: NA; j_call: TRBJ1-5; cdr3_aa: CASSLEGSFNQPQHF
v_call: TRBV27; d_call: NA; j_call: TRBJ1-5; cdr3_aa: CASRGPYKDQPQHF
v_call: TRBV5-1; d_call: TRBD1; j_call: TRBJ1-6; cdr3_aa: CASRGQGKRYGISPLHF
v_call: TRBV27; d_call: NA; j_call: TRBJ1-2; cdr3_aa: CASSGNRVRGYTF
v_call: TRBV3-1/TRBV3-2; d_call: NA; j_call: TRBJ1-5; cdr3_aa: CASSQSIRQPQHF
v_call: TRBV7-2; d_call: TRBD1; j_call: TRBJ1-4; cdr3_aa: CASSLGLDRNEKLFF
v_call: TRBV5-1; d_call: NA; j_call: TRBJ1-2; cdr3_aa: CASSSAGGANYGYTF
v_call: TRBV28; d_call: TRBD1; j_call: TRBJ2-5; cdr3_aa: CASSLDRVSSQYF
v_call: TRBV4-2; d_call: NA; j_call: TRBJ1-1; cdr3_aa: CASSQDRSEAFF
v_call: TRBV5-1; d_call: TRBD2; j_call: TRBJ2-5; cdr3_aa: CASSYASGGIQETQYF
v_call: TRBV6-1; d_call: NA; j_call: TRBJ2-3; cdr3_aa: CASSEAATRTDTQYF
v_call: TRBV2; d_call: NA; j_call: TRBJ2-7; cdr3_aa: CASSDRGVIPYEQYF
v_call: TRBV18; d_call: NA; j_call: TRBJ1-1; cdr3_aa: CASLGVGSEAFF